The entry below gives a single T cell receptor (beta chain) sequence along with its context. The sample comes from a study of blood T cell repertoires in COVID-19. For the study at large: Researchers got acute and convalescent COVID-19 samples from the United States, Italy and Spain. From T cells, B-cell-depleted T cells, or PBMCs came the material, which was cDNA or gDNA.

In the original processing: Amplified reference gene primers provided the basis for estimating nucleated cell counts. The table came from immunoSEQ multiplex PCR; TCRdb's copy has only in-frame clones and leaves some out. V and J calls and clone size follow that table, whereas D and trimming were derived from the DNA. This repertoire shows about 240,000 clones, 70% to 90% found once; its top ten account for 2.5% to 3.5%. This TCR derives from a woman between 40 and 50 years old with acute COVID-19. The source material was PBMCs or T cells enriched from blood (not recorded which).

The CDR3 protein is CATSETGGNTGELFF. CDR3 nucleotide sequence: TGTGCCACCAGTGAGACCGGGGGAAACACCGGGGAGCTGTTTTTT. The chain is built from TRBV24-1 and TRBJ2-2; tentative D call: TRBD2 (6 bases). Looked up from germline, CDR1 is KGHDR and CDR2 is SFDVKD. This CDR3 comprises 15 residues. The V and J ends lost 4 bases and 2 bases respectively, with 10 bases between them.